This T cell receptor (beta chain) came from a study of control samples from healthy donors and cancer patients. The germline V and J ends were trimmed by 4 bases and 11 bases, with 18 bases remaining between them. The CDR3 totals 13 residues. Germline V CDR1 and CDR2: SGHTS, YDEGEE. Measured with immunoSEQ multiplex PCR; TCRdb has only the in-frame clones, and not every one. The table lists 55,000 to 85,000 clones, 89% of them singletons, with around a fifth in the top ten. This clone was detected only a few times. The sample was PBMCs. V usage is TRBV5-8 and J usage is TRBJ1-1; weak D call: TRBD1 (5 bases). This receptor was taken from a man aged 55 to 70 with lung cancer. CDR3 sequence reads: CASSPRDRSLAFF. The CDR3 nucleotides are TGTGCCAGCAGCCCAAGGGACCGATCGTTGGCTTTCTTT.